This T cell receptor (beta chain) was found in a study of identical twins. Ten or more counts support this clonotype. CDR1 and CDR2 from the germline V gene are SGHAT and FQDESV (reference sequence). The CDR3 is made up of 19 amino acids. V was pared by 6 bases and J by 1 base, with 27 bases between. TCRdb re-called the 5' RACE reads through MiXCR, storing one row per CDR3 protein. The table shows more than 650,000 distinct CDR3 sequences, with around 6% occurring only once. The sequenced sample was naive T cells sorted from blood. This sequence originates from a man between 18 and 35 years old in good health. The J gene is TRBJ1-1, the V gene TRBV11-1; the D is unclear. As DNA, the CDR3 is TGTGCCAGCAGAGTCGACGGTTTCGACCCGAATCCTCCGAACACTGAAGCTTTCTTT. Translated: CASRVDGFDPNPPNTEAFF.